This TCR beta chain is from a study of cytomegalovirus exposure and HLA in healthy donors (dated 2017 in TCRdb). Background for the entire study: According to a later analysis, the roughly 130 validation repertoires were produced on the same platform as the roughly 720 repertoires of the first cohort. The study aimed to test whether signatures of past pathogen exposure could be identified by cataloging public T cell receptors. High-throughput TCR immunosequencing, statistical association of individual TCRs with disease status, and machine learning were combined to predict cytomegalovirus infection status. A separate validation cohort of approximately 130 different subjects was used in addition to the roughly 670-subject first cohort. General findings and caveats noted by the study authors: A few of the identified cytomegalovirus-associated TCR beta chains were confirmed in vitro to be specific for cytomegalovirus antigens. The classifier was reported to diagnose cytomegalovirus status with high specificity and sensitivity in both the original and validation cohorts. Most TCR sequences were observed very rarely across donors, whereas some public TCRs were present in many individuals. The authors suggested that the approach could potentially be extended to other disease states and immunological phenotypes. A later analysis lacked HLA typing for the validation cohort, so it scored co-occurrence in that cohort across all 120 or so repertoires. In a later analysis, TCRs clustered in the first cohort were found to also tend to co-occur in the 110 or so validation repertoires, with 90% to 95% of cluster scores above 0. A total of roughly 160 TCR beta chains were listed by the study as associated with cytomegalovirus.

The method was the immunoSEQ multiplex PCR assay. Turning to the authors' computational methods: To diagnose cytomegalovirus status from the catalog of TCR beta chain sequences, a statistical classification framework was built. Not all clones reach the TCRdb copy of this immuneACCESS table, which keeps in-frame sequences only. Checked studies attribute under half of the gap to unresolved V genes and leave the rest unexplained. The V and J calls and clone size come from that table; D and trimming were worked out from the DNA. The sample table holds around 93,000 clones, of which around 85% were seen once. In total, the top ten clones hold approximately 20% of the sample. Relative to germline, V is missing 0 bases and J is missing 7 bases, with 5 bases of the junction outside any gene match. From the cysteine through the phenylalanine, the CDR3 covers 16 amino acids. The only DNA kept is the CDR3, 48 bases in frame from the first base. CDR1 is given as SGHNT and CDR2 as YYREEE, both from the germline V gene (reference sequence).

Notes on this clone: No cognate antigen has been identified for it. Per-base quality was not reported, and no clone a single base away is much larger than it.

The donors belonged to the validation cohort of about 120 subjects, which was separate from the roughly 700-subject first cohort. This clonotype was sampled from a man aged 18 to 29 in good health and CMV-seropositive. The rearrangement combines TRBV5-4 with TRBJ2-1; 12 central bases correspond to TRBD2. Sequenced sample: PBMCs. The CDR3 reads CASSLATSGRSNEQFF. The DNA reads as follows: TGTGCCAGCAGCTTGGCGACTAGCGGGAGAAGTAATGAGCAGTTCTTC.